This TCR beta chain was captured in a study of technical replicates of blood from a handful of donors (dated by TCRdb to the late 2010s). In regard to this clone: Its antigen is unknown. No base qualities exist here, and no much larger clone lies one base off it.

Libraries were made using the immunoSEQ multiplex PCR assay. Here the immuneACCESS table is served through TCRdb, limited to in-frame sequences with V and J called. Missing clones are a known gap in these copies; in checked studies unresolved V genes cover under half, and the rest lacks a known reason. For this sample there are over 45,000 clones; 80% to 95% appear just once. About 3.9% of the sample is held by the ten biggest clonotypes. The germline V gene encodes CDR1 GTSNPN and CDR2 SVGIG (reference sequence). Between the V and J ends, shortened by 2 bases and 1 base respectively, the junction contains 19 bases. The CDR3 measures 17 amino acids from cysteine to phenylalanine. Left in the record is the CDR3 DNA by itself, 51 bases read in frame from the first base.

The sequence came from a human donor in good health. Some clones in this sample may be carry-over from other donors' samples. Specimen: PBMCs. This sequence uses TRBV30 and TRBJ2-3; no confident D gene assignment can be made. CDR3 loop: CAWSSLAFGLGTDTQYF. The nucleotide sequence reads as follows: TGTGCCTGGAGTTCCCTTGCCTTTGGCTTGGGCACAGATACGCAGTATTTT.